The rows below give T cell receptor beta chains drawn from one sample of a study of cytomegalovirus exposure and HLA in healthy donors. This table comes from immunoSEQ multiplex PCR, and its TCRdb copy is limited to in-frame clones, with some not included. The top ten clones hold more than 1.5% of a sample with 100,000 to 150,000 clones, 76% of them seen once. The sequenced sample was PBMCs. Every receptor here comes from a man aged 45-65 years in good health and CMV-seronegative. Both conserved end residues are part of each CDR3. D genes are given only for firm matches. Clone size is given for some rows only: seen once, a few or many times, or a class if the clone is expanded.

>TRBV19|-|-|17|TRBJ1-1
CASCPGRTESMNTEAFF
TGTGCCAGTTGCCCCGGGAGGACGGAGAGCATGAACACTGAAGCTTTCTTT
>TRBV28|-|TRBD2|13|TRBJ2-1
CASFPGGTNEQFF
TGTGCCAGCTTTCCGGGGGGGACCAATGAGCAGTTCTTC
>TRBV19|-|TRBD2|18|TRBJ2-1
CASTLDKSGLAAYNEQFF
TGTGCCAGTACCCTAGATAAGAGCGGACTAGCGGCATACAATGAGCAGTTCTTC
>TRBV6-1|-|TRBD2|14|TRBJ2-1
CASTLSGAYNEQFF
TGTGCCAGCACTCTAAGCGGGGCTTACAATGAGCAGTTCTTC
>TRBV7-2|-|-|12|TRBJ2-1
CASSRELGEQFF
TGTGCCAGCAGCCGGGAGTTAGGTGAGCAGTTCTTC
>TRBV7-7|-|TRBD2|16|TRBJ2-2
CASSLASGGSTGELFF
TGTGCCAGCAGCTTAGCTAGCGGGGGGAGCACCGGGGAGCTGTTTTTT
>TRBV7-9|-|TRBD2|15|TRBJ2-3
CSSSLAELAGSTQYF
TGTTCCAGCAGCTTAGCTGAGCTAGCGGGGAGTACGCAGTATTTT
>TRBV5-1|-|TRBD2|16|TRBJ2-3
CASSTGLAVRQGTQYF
TGCGCCAGCAGCACGGGACTAGCGGTCAGGCAGGGTACGCAGTATTTT
>TRBV21-1|-|-|16|TRBJ2-4
CASSPRHRTGQNIQYF
TGTGCCAGCAGCCCTAGGCACAGGACAGGGCAAAACATTCAGTACTTC
>TRBV9|-|-|16|TRBJ2-3
CASSVESGPSTDTQYF
TGTGCCAGCAGCGTAGAGTCAGGGCCCAGCACAGATACGCAGTATTTT
>TRBV6-1|-|-|14|TRBJ2-7
CASSDRGARNEQYF
TGTGCCAGCAGTGACCGGGGGGCGCGGAACGAGCAGTACTTC
>TRBV28|-|-|14|TRBJ1-1
CASSLPDTNTEAFF
TGTGCCAGCAGTCTACCGGACACAAACACTGAAGCTTTCTTT
>TRBV28|few|TRBD2|14|TRBJ2-7
CASSQRGPTYEQYF
TGTGCCAGCAGTCAGCGGGGGCCTACCTACGAGCAGTACTTC
>TRBV30|few|-|12|TRBJ1-1
CAWSDRNTEAFF
TGTGCCTGGAGTGATAGGAACACTGAAGCTTTCTTT
>TRBV7-3|-|-|11|TRBJ2-1
CASSTGNEQFF
TGTGCCAGCAGCACAGGGAATGAGCAGTTCTTC
>TRBV19|-|-|14|TRBJ1-5
CASSIGSLLGPQHF
TGTGCCAGTAGTATAGGAAGCCTGCTCGGGCCCCAGCATTTT
>TRBV9|-|TRBD1|15|TRBJ1-5
CASSVDPGTDQPQHF
TGTGCCAGCAGCGTAGACCCCGGGACAGATCAGCCCCAGCATTTT
>TRBV28|-|TRBD1|14|TRBJ1-1
CASSPLGTGGKAFF
TGTGCCAGCAGTCCGCTCGGGACAGGGGGCAAAGCTTTCTTT
>TRBV5-1|-|TRBD1|14|TRBJ1-2
CASSVSTGDYGYTF
TGCGCCAGCAGCGTTTCAACAGGGGACTATGGCTACACCTTC
>TRBV6-6|-|TRBD1|15|TRBJ1-1
CASSFEQGIGTEAFF
TGTGCCAGCAGTTTCGAACAGGGGATTGGCACTGAAGCTTTCTTT
>TRBV6-5|-|-|14|TRBJ1-1
CASSPTYPRTEAFF
TGTGCCAGCAGTCCGACATATCCGCGCACTGAAGCTTTCTTT
>TRBV2|-|-|13|TRBJ2-1
CASSAGTWNEQFF
TGTGCCAGCAGCGCGGGGACTTGGAATGAGCAGTTCTTC
>TRBV2|few|TRBD1|14|TRBJ1-1
CASSPRTGNTEAFF
TGTGCCAGCAGTCCTCGGACAGGGAACACTGAAGCTTTCTTT
>TRBV4-1|-|-|17|TRBJ1-5
CASNPNFSGSINQPQHF
TGCGCCAGCAATCCAAACTTTTCAGGGTCGATCAATCAGCCCCAGCATTTT
>TRBV5-4|-|-|15|TRBJ1-2
CASSLGGGGDYGYTF
TGTGCCAGCAGCTTGGGGGGGGGAGGGGACTATGGCTACACCTTC
>TRBV14|-|TRBD1|18|TRBJ1-2
CASSQDGDRGWMYYGYTF
TGTGCCAGCAGCCAAGATGGGGACAGGGGCTGGATGTACTATGGCTACACCTTC
>TRBV5-4|-|-|15|TRBJ1-6
CASSFHSKSNSPLHF
TGTGCCAGCAGCTTCCATTCCAAATCTAATTCACCCCTCCACTTT
>TRBV25-1|-|-|15|TRBJ1-4
CASSAQGATNEKLFF
TGTGCCAGCAGTGCACAGGGTGCAACTAATGAAAAACTGTTTTTT
>TRBV5-5|-|TRBD1|14|TRBJ1-4
CASSFVGQGEKLFF
TGTGCCAGCAGTTTCGTGGGACAGGGGGAAAAACTGTTTTTT
>TRBV6-5|-|-|14|TRBJ1-1
CASSYSDWQPEAFF
TGTGCCAGCAGTTACTCAGATTGGCAACCTGAAGCTTTCTTT
>TRBV5-1|-|TRBD1|14|TRBJ2-7
CASSLARGPGEQYF
TGCGCCAGCAGCTTGGCCAGGGGGCCAGGGGAGCAGTACTTC
>TRBV30|-|-|14|TRBJ1-2
CAWSVRRGISGYTF
TGTGCCTGGAGTGTACGTCGGGGGATTTCAGGCTACACCTTC
>TRBV10-3|-|-|14|TRBJ2-1
CAISGGQPHNEQFF
TGTGCCATCAGTGGGGGGCAGCCACACAATGAGCAGTTCTTC
>TRBV5-5|-|TRBD2|15|TRBJ2-1
CASSSGTTPYNEQFF
TGTGCCAGCAGTTCCGGGACTACCCCCTACAATGAGCAGTTCTTC
>TRBV4-3|few|-|15|TRBJ1-4
CASSQAKGLGEKLFF
TGCGCCAGCAGCCAAGCAAAGGGACTTGGTGAAAAACTGTTTTTT
>TRBV5-1|-|-|12|TRBJ2-3
CASSLASGTQYF
TGCGCCAGCAGCTTGGCCTCAGGGACGCAGTATTTT
>TRBV5-1|-|TRBD2|14|TRBJ2-5
CASSFDWGGKTQYF
TGCGCCAGCAGCTTCGATTGGGGGGGAAAGACCCAGTACTTC
>TRBV28|-|-|15|TRBJ1-1
CASIVGGGFLTEAFF
TGTGCCAGCATCGTCGGGGGGGGTTTTTTAACTGAAGCTTTCTTT
>TRBV5-1|-|-|15|TRBJ2-2
CASTDASGSTGELFF
TGCGCCAGCACGGACGCCTCGGGGTCGACCGGGGAGCTGTTTTTT
>TRBV5-1|-|TRBD2|16|TRBJ2-3
CASSSLAGEGTDTQYF
TGCGCCAGCAGCTCTCTAGCGGGGGAGGGCACAGATACGCAGTATTTT
>TRBV19|-|-|14|TRBJ1-5
CASSMSRANQPQHF
TGTGCCAGTAGTATGTCCAGGGCAAATCAGCCCCAGCATTTT
>TRBV4-1|few|-|16|TRBJ2-7
CASSQVGRGGTYEQYF
TGCGCCAGCAGCCAAGTTGGCAGGGGAGGGACCTACGAGCAGTACTTC
>TRBV5-1|-|TRBD2|15|TRBJ2-1
CASSSLSGGNNEQFF
TGCGCCAGCAGCTCTCTTAGCGGGGGGAACAATGAGCAGTTCTTC
>TRBV5-4|-|TRBD2|14|TRBJ2-5
CASSLLAGGETQYF
TGTGCCAGCAGCTTGCTAGCGGGGGGGGAGACCCAGTACTTC
>TRBV5-6|few|-|12|TRBJ2-3
CASSLPGDTQYF
TGTGCCAGCAGCTTGCCCGGGGATACGCAGTATTTT
>TRBV6-1|-|TRBD1|14|TRBJ2-7
CASKRDRGSREQYF
TGTGCCAGCAAGAGGGACAGGGGGTCTCGCGAGCAGTACTTC
>TRBV19|few|TRBD1|15|TRBJ2-2
CASAPGTGNTGELFF
TGTGCCAGTGCCCCCGGGACAGGGAACACCGGGGAGCTGTTTTTT
>TRBV6-1|-|TRBD2|15|TRBJ2-7
CASSEVGGGRDEQYF
TGTGCCAGCAGTGAAGTGGGGGGGGGAAGGGACGAGCAGTACTTC